The 25 T cell receptor beta chains reported below all come from one sample, sequenced in a study of blood T cell repertoires in COVID-19. Sequenced by immunoSEQ multiplex PCR; TCRdb stores in-frame clones only, minus some. The sample contains around 130,000 clones, 83% of which appear only once. The sample was PBMCs or T cells enriched from blood (not recorded which). The receptors come from a man aged 25-45 years who had recovered from COVID-19.

For the CDR3, the DNA is TGTGCCAGCAGTGACAGGGTGGGCAATCAGCCCCAGCATTTT. Translating gives CASSDRVGNQPQHF. V and J are TRBV2 and TRBJ1-5; a possible D gene is TRBD1 (5 bases). This CDR3 has 14 residues. V lost 3 bases and J lost 2, with 8 bases in between. In germline, CDR1 is SNHLY, CDR2 FYNNEI. The entire variable domain, with the rest obtained from reference TRBV2 and TRBJ1-5, is as follows: EPEVTQTPSHQVTQMGQEVILRCVPISNHLYFYWYRQILGQKVEFLVSFYNNEISEKSEIFDDQFSVERPDGSNFTLKIRSTKLEDSAMYFCASSDRVGNQPQHFGDGTRLSIL.

This clone was seen a handful of times. This rearrangement joins TRBV6-1 to TRBJ1-2; D might be TRBD1 (6 bases). The length of the CDR3 is 13 residues. From germline, CDR1 is MNHNS and CDR2 SASEGT. The ends were cut back, 2 bases at V and 8 bases at J, with 12 bases in the middle. CDR3 sequence reads: CASSEKGGRGYTF. Here the CDR3 DNA reads TGTGCCAGCAGTGAAAAGGGGGGGAGGGGCTACACCTTC.

The rearrangement uses TRBV14 and TRBJ1-1; no firm D call. Germline CDR1 SGHDN, CDR2 FVKESK. CDR3 length: 14 amino acids. V lost 6 bases and J 3 bases, leaving 14 bases between the germline ends. The CDR3: CASRRDGGYTEAFF. The CDR3, as DNA: TGTGCCAGCAGACGAGACGGAGGGTACACTGAAGCTTTCTTT.

The V call is TRBV19, the J call TRBJ1-4; D call uncertain. CDR1 and CDR2 from the germline V gene are LNHDA and SQIVND (reference sequence). CDR3 size: 13 residues. Trimming removed 6 bases at V and 4 bases at J, with 9 bases between. The CDR3 here is CASRGSLNEKLFF. The CDR3, as DNA: TGTGCCAGTAGGGGCAGCCTTAATGAAAAACTGTTTTTT.

The V gene is TRBV5-4, the J gene TRBJ1-2; 7 nucleotides match TRBD1. The junction had 7 bases not matched to a gene; V was cut back by 3 bases and J by 2 bases. This CDR3 comprises 15 residues. Germline lookup yields CDR1 SGHNT and CDR2 YYREEE (reference sequence). CDR3 sequence (DNA): TGTGCCAGCAGCTCAAGACAGGGCGCCAACTATGGCTACACCTTC. Protein: CASSSRQGANYGYTF.

This rearrangement joins TRBV28 to TRBJ1-2; D is undetermined. This CDR3 comprises 14 residues. The germline CDR1 and CDR2 sequences are MDHEN and SYDVKM. V gave up 5 bases and J gave up 2 bases, with 12 bases separating them. CDR3 amino acids: CASSALRGNYGYTF. The CDR3 DNA sequence: TGTGCCAGCAGTGCCCTTAGAGGAAACTATGGCTACACCTTC.

This chain uses TRBV6-1 with TRBJ2-6; D is unclear. This CDR3 contains 15 residues. CDR1 is MNHNS and CDR2 is SASEGT in the germline V gene. V gave up 3 bases and J gave up 0 bases, with 6 bases separating them. CDR3 nucleotide sequence: TGTGCCAGCAGTGATACAGCCTCTGGGGCCAACGTCCTGACTTTC. Amino acids: CASSDTASGANVLTF.

This clone has just a few counts. J is TRBJ2-7 and V is TRBV30; tentatively, D is TRBD2 (5 bases). With 1 base removed from V and 6 bases from J, the gap between germline ends came to 16 bases. This CDR3 is 14 amino acids long. Germline V CDR1 and CDR2: GTSNPN, SVGIG (reference sequence). The CDR3 DNA sequence: TGTGCCTGGAGTGAACTAGGGTTTATACGCGAGCAGTACTTC. Amino acid sequence: CAWSELGFIREQYF.

This chain connects TRBV9 to TRBJ1-1; D not resolved. This CDR3 has 14 residues. Trimming stripped 2 bases from V and 1 base from J, with 9 bases between. CDR1 is SGDLS and CDR2 is YYNGEE in the germline V gene. The CDR3 DNA reads as TGTGCCAGCAGCGTTACATGGGCGAACACTGAAGCTTTCTTT. Translation gives CASSVTWANTEAFF.

This chain joins TRBV19 and TRBJ1-1, with D perhaps TRBD1 (5 bases). Germline V gene data show CDR1 as LNHDA and CDR2 as SQIVND (reference sequence). V gave up 2 bases and J gave up 4 bases, with 20 bases separating them. The CDR3 is 17 amino acids. The DNA for the CDR3 is TGTGCCAGTAGTATATGGCCCCCGGCAGGGCCAGTCACTGAAGCTTTCTTT. It translates to CASSIWPPAGPVTEAFF.

The chain has TRBV12-3 or TRBV12-4 and TRBJ2-5; 7 bases agree with TRBD1. The ends lost 5 bases at V and 3 bases at J; junction bases unmatched: 3. The CDR3 totals 13 residues. The CDR3 region has the DNA TGTGCCAGCAGTACGACAGGGAAAGAGACCCAGTACTTC. This encodes CASSTTGKETQYF.

The chain recombines TRBV29-1 with TRBJ2-6; no clear D gene. Germline assignment: CDR1 SQVTM and CDR2 ANQGSEA. The CDR3 has 13 residues. V shed 5 bases and J shed 3 bases, with 8 bases lying between them. The CDR3 DNA is TGCAGCGTTCCCTCCGGTGGGGCCAACGTCCTGACTTTC. Translated: CSVPSGGANVLTF. Looking up the rest from reference TRBV29-1 and TRBJ2-6 gives the full variable domain: SAVISQKPSRDICQRGTSLTIQCQVDSQVTMMFWYRQQPGQSLTLIATANQGSEATYESGFVIDKFPISRPNLTFSTLTVSNMSPEDSSIYLCSVPSGGANVLTFGAGSRLTVL.

V and J are TRBV7-8 and TRBJ2-3; possibly TRBD1 for D (6 bases). The CDR3 extends over 15 amino acids. CDR1 is SGHVS and CDR2 is FQNEAQ in the germline V gene. The ends were cut back, 1 base at V and 2 bases at J, with 10 bases in the middle. The CDR3 spells CASSLVGQTTDTQYF. CDR3 bases: TGTGCCAGCAGCTTAGTCGGACAGACCACAGATACGCAGTATTTT.

The CDR3 spells CASSLGGDSPLHF. CDR3 coding DNA: TGCGCCAGCAGCTTGGGGGGGGATTCACCCCTCCACTTT. The chain uses TRBV5-1 and TRBJ1-6; D perhaps matches TRBD1 (5 bases). Trimming cost V 0 bases and J 8 bases, with 6 bases left between them. The CDR3 covers 13 residues. Per germline, CDR1 SGHRS and CDR2 YFSETQ.

The rearrangement joins TRBV6-1 to TRBJ2-1, with TRBD2 matching 14 bases. The CDR3 contains 14 residues. J gave up 10 bases and V 1 base, and 0 bases lay outside the gene matches. Per germline, CDR1 MNHNS and CDR2 SASEGT. The CDR3: CASSEGLAGGEQFF. The CDR3 DNA reads TGTGCCAGCAGTGAAGGACTAGCGGGAGGGGAGCAGTTCTTC.

The chain uses TRBV7-9 and TRBJ2-7, with 8 bases identical to TRBD2. V dropped 2 bases and J dropped 3; count of bases not matched to a gene: 9. The germline V gene encodes CDR1 SEHNR and CDR2 FQNEAQ (reference sequence). This CDR3 has 16 residues. Written as DNA, the CDR3 is TGTGCCAGCAGCTTATCGGTCGGGACTAGAGACTACGAGCAGTACTTC. Protein: CASSLSVGTRDYEQYF. The full variable domain, its missing parts supplied by reference TRBV7-9 and TRBJ2-7, is DTGVSQNPRHKITKRGQNVTFRCDPISEHNRLYWYRQTLGQGPEFLTYFQNEAQLEKSRLLSDRFSAERPKGSFSTLEIQRTEQGDSAMYLCASSLSVGTRDYEQYFGPGTRLTVT.

The V and J genes are TRBV19 and TRBJ2-2, with D perhaps matching TRBD1 (6 bases). V was trimmed by 6 bases and J by 0 bases, leaving 14 bases between them. This CDR3 region has 16 residues. Germline V gives CDR1 LNHDA, CDR2 SQIVND (reference sequence). The CDR3 here is CASRGPGTPNTGELFF. The CDR3 bases are TGTGCCAGTAGGGGCCCCGGGACACCGAACACCGGGGAGCTGTTTTTT. The variable domain in full, with the rest retrieved from reference TRBV19 and TRBJ2-2, is DGGITQSPKYLFRKEGQNVTLSCEQNLNHDAMYWYRQDPGQGLRLIYYSQIVNDFQKGDIAEGYSVSREKKESFPLTVTSAQKNPTAFYLCASRGPGTPNTGELFFGEGSRLTVL.

This chain uses TRBV6-5 with TRBJ2-3, with 10 bases identical to TRBD2. The CDR3 is 15 amino acids. Unmatched junction bases numbered 5, after V lost 6 bases and J lost 2 bases. CDR1 and CDR2 from the germline V gene are MNHEY and SVGAGI. The CDR3: CASSVLAGTTDTQYF. CDR3 nucleotide sequence: TGTGCCAGCAGCGTACTAGCGGGGACCACAGATACGCAGTATTTT.

The chain recombines TRBV5-6 with TRBJ2-5, with D possibly TRBD1 on 5 matching bases. From germline, CDR1 is SGHDT and CDR2 YYEEEE. This CDR3 has 13 amino acids. V was trimmed by 4 bases and J by 4 bases, leaving 11 bases between them. CDR3 nucleotide sequence: TGTGCCAGCAGCCAGGACATGGTAGAGACCCAGTACTTC. Translating gives CASSQDMVETQYF.

The chain links TRBV24-1 to TRBJ2-7; 10 bases line up with TRBD1. V lost 2 bases and J lost 0; bases outside the gene matches: 3. CDR3 length equals 16 residues. Germline loops: CDR1 KGHDR, CDR2 SFDVKD. The CDR3 DNA follows: TGTGCCACCAGTGATTCGGGACAGGGGAGCTCCTACGAGCAGTACGTC. As protein: CATSDSGQGSSYEQYV.

This clone was found once. This chain links TRBV10-3 with TRBJ1-1; D not resolved. This CDR3 region has 15 residues. Trimming pared 2 bases from V and 0 bases from J, leaving 10 bases between. Germline lookup yields CDR1 ENHRY and CDR2 SYGVKD. This CDR3 is CAISEEVTVNTEAFF. CDR3 nucleotides: TGTGCCATCAGTGAGGAAGTCACAGTGAACACTGAAGCTTTCTTT.

The chain is built from TRBV28 and TRBJ2-1, with 10 nucleotides matching TRBD2. Germline V CDR1 and CDR2: MDHEN, SYDVKM. CDR3 size: 14 residues. Trimming removed 9 bases from V and 6 bases from J; junction bases left unmatched: 8. DNA for the CDR3: TGTGCCAGTTTGCAGCGGGAGGGGTCCAATGAGCAGTTCTTC. Translating it yields CASLQREGSNEQFF.

The rearrangement uses TRBV7-6 and TRBJ2-5; 8 bases are shared with TRBD2. CDR1 SGHVS and CDR2 FNYEAQ come from the germline V gene. The length of the CDR3 is 17 residues. After removal of 2 bases from V and 4 bases from J, the junction contained 12 bases not matched to a gene. The CDR3 nucleotides read TGTGCCAGCAGCTTATTGGTAGCGGGGCCCGGAGGAGAGACCCAGTACTTC. Translated: CASSLLVAGPGGETQYF.

V gene TRBV10-3 combines with J gene TRBJ2-2, with TRBD1 matching 7 bases. Germline V gene data show CDR1 as ENHRY and CDR2 as SYGVKD. The CDR3 has 17 amino acids. The ends lost 6 bases at V and 0 bases at J; junction bases unmatched: 10. This CDR3 is CAIRSDRAFSNTGELFF. Written as DNA, the CDR3 is TGTGCCATCAGATCCGACAGGGCCTTCTCGAACACCGGGGAGCTGTTTTTT.

The chain uses TRBV27 and TRBJ1-1; D is ambiguous. Germline CDR1 is MNHEY and CDR2 is SMNVEV (reference sequence). The CDR3 has 14 residues. Trimming shortened V by 2 bases and J by 7 bases, and 14 bases separated the two germline ends. The DNA of the CDR3 is TGTGCCAGCAGTTTAGGTACAGCCATTGGTGAAGCTTTCTTT. Translation gives CASSLGTAIGEAFF.